The 13 T cell receptor beta chains below come from one sample, sequenced in a study of shared clonotypes between healthy human individuals. Profiling relied on immunoSEQ multiplex PCR, and the TCRdb table lists in-frame clones only, not all of them. The sample lists 2,500,000 or so clones, approximately 90% occurring once. What was sequenced was naive CD4+ T cells sorted from blood. Subset indicated: CD45RA+ positively selected. The receptors originated from a man aged 18 to 30 in good health.

This chain connects TRBV30 to TRBJ2-5, with D maybe TRBD2 (5 bases). The CDR3 covers 16 residues. V was shortened by 3 bases and J by 0 bases, with 17 bases between the two germline ends. Germline V gene data show CDR1 as GTSNPN and CDR2 as SVGIG (reference sequence). CDR3 sequence reads: CAWRRAQAKYQETQYF. The CDR3 DNA follows: TGTGCCTGGAGGAGGGCGCAGGCTAAGTACCAAGAGACCCAGTACTTC.

The rearrangement joins TRBV5-6 to TRBJ2-5, with a weak D call TRBD1 (5 bases). The V end lost 0 bases, the J end lost 5 bases, and 8 bases lay between the germline ends. The CDR3 has 13 residues. Germline V gene data show CDR1 as SGHDT and CDR2 as YYEEEE. The CDR3 region has the DNA TGTGCCAGCAGCTTGGCAGGGATCGAGACCCAGTACTTC. This codes for CASSLAGIETQYF.

The chain employs TRBV9 and TRBJ2-1; TRBD2 aligns across 11 bases. This CDR3 has 21 residues. The germline V gene encodes CDR1 SGDLS and CDR2 YYNGEE. Trimming took 0 bases from V and 0 from J; bases not matched to a gene: 14. Written as DNA, the CDR3 is TGTGCCAGCAGCGTAGGGCCGGGACTAGCGGAGGGACGTGGCTCCTACAATGAGCAGTTCTTC. The encoded protein is CASSVGPGLAEGRGSYNEQFF.

CDR3 region: CASSLERAHNEQFF. The CDR3 bases are TGCGCCAGCAGCTTGGAAAGGGCCCACAATGAGCAGTTCTTC. The chain recombines TRBV5-1 with TRBJ2-1, with D hard to call. V was cut by 0 bases and J by 5 bases, with 9 bases left in between. CDR1 and CDR2 from the germline V gene are SGHRS and YFSETQ. This CDR3 has 14 residues.

In regard to this clone: The sample contains more than one DNA sequence encoding this CDR3. This chain joins TRBV25-1 and TRBJ2-1, with a weak D call TRBD2 (5 bases). The CDR3 has 12 residues. Trimming removed 6 bases from V and 3 bases from J, with 6 bases in between. Germline-derived CDR1 and CDR2 are MGHDK and SYGVNS. CDR3 in amino acids: CASSRDYNEQFF. In nucleotides, the CDR3 is TGTGCCAGCAGCCGGGACTACAATGAGCAGTTCTTC.

The rearrangement links TRBV19 to TRBJ2-2, with 10 bases identical to TRBD1. Germline CDR1 is LNHDA and CDR2 is SQIVND (reference sequence). V shed 8 bases, J shed 7 bases, and the junction held 10 bases outside the gene matches. The CDR3 runs 15 residues. CDR3 residues: CASGVGQGYGGELFF. The CDR3 nucleotides read TGTGCCAGTGGAGTGGGACAGGGGTACGGCGGGGAGCTGTTTTTT.

This clone was observed once. The CDR3 nucleotides are TGTGCCAGCAGACCCGACAGCACAGATACGCAGTATTTT. Translated: CASRPDSTDTQYF. The V gene is TRBV7-3, the J gene TRBJ2-3; D not resolved. Trimming shortened V by 6 bases and J by 0 bases, and 7 bases separated the two germline ends. Germline CDR1 and CDR2: SGHTA and FQGTGA. The CDR3 is 13 residues long.

The chain links TRBV7-9 to TRBJ2-7; possibly TRBD2 for D (6 bases). With 1 base removed from V and 3 bases from J, the gap between germline ends came to 19 bases. CDR1 and CDR2 (germline): SEHNR, FQNEAQ (reference sequence). This CDR3 contains 17 residues. The CDR3 DNA is TGTGCCAGCAGCTTAGAGGGCGCCAGGGACTGGAGCTACGAGCAGTACTTC. Residues: CASSLEGARDWSYEQYF.

The chain uses TRBV28 and TRBJ2-7; 8 bases are shared with TRBD1. V lost 8 bases to trimming and J lost 0 bases; unmatched junction nucleotides: 6. This CDR3 is 14 amino acids long. Germline CDR1 MDHEN, CDR2 SYDVKM. The CDR3 loop reads CASGGTGYSYEQYF. CDR3 DNA sequence: TGTGCCAGCGGGGGGACAGGCTACTCCTACGAGCAGTACTTC.

For this clone: Additional DNA sequences in this sample encode the identical CDR3. V is TRBV4-3 and J is TRBJ2-7; 10 bases agree with TRBD1. Germline V gene data show CDR1 as LGHNA and CDR2 as YSLEER. The CDR3 sequence is 14 residues long. V shed 1 base and J 3 bases; nucleotides not matched to a gene: 0. CDR3: CASSQGDRGYEQYF. Here the CDR3 DNA reads TGCGCCAGCAGCCAAGGGGACAGGGGCTACGAGCAGTACTTC.

The J gene is TRBJ1-1, the V gene TRBV5-1; D uncertain. The CDR3 sequence is 11 residues long. CDR1 is SGHRS, CDR2 YFSETQ, per germline. The V end lost 6 bases, the J end lost 1 base, and 4 bases lay between the germline ends. The CDR3 coding sequence is TGCGCCAGCATCCAGAACACTGAAGCTTTCTTT. It is translated as CASIQNTEAFF.

V and J are TRBV5-1 and TRBJ2-2; D gene uncertain. V was clipped by 0 bases and J by 4 bases, with 7 bases between them. There are 14 residues in the CDR3. The germline V gene has CDR1 SGHRS and CDR2 YFSETQ. The CDR3 sequence: CASSLDVGTGELFF. The CDR3 nucleotides read TGCGCCAGCAGCTTGGATGTGGGCACCGGGGAGCTGTTTTTT. Supplemented by reference TRBV5-1 and TRBJ2-2, the full variable domain reads KAGVTQTPRYLIKTRGQQVTLSCSPISGHRSVSWYQQTPGQGLQFLFEYFSETQRNKGNFPGRFSGRQFSNSRSEMNVSTLELGDSALYLCASSLDVGTGELFFGEGSRLTVL.

Details on this clone: Other DNA sequences of this sample code for an identical CDR3. V gene TRBV2 combines with J gene TRBJ1-4; weak D call: TRBD1 (5 bases). The CDR3 is made up of 14 amino acids. The germline V gene encodes CDR1 SNHLY and CDR2 FYNNEI. The germline V and J ends were trimmed by 3 bases and 5 bases, with 10 bases remaining between them. CDR3 nucleotides: TGTGCCAGCAGTGAGGCCCGGGGGAATGAAAAACTGTTTTTT. Its protein is CASSEARGNEKLFF.